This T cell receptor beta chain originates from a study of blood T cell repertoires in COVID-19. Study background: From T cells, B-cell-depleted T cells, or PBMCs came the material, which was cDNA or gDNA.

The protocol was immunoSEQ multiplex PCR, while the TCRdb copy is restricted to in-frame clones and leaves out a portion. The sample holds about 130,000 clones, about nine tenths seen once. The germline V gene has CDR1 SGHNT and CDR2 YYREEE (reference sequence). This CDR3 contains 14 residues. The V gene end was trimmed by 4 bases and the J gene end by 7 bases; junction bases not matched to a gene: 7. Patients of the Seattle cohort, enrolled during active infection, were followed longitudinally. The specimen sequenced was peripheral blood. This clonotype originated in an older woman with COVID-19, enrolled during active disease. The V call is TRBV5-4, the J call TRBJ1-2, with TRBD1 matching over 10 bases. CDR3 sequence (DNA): TGTGCCAGCAGCAACCGACAGGGGGCAGGTGGCTACACCTTC. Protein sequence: CASSNRQGAGGYTF.